This T cell receptor beta chain was captured by sequencing in a study of T cells in Graves' hyperthyroidism and ophthalmopathy. The study, taken as a whole, reports: Blood shared most expanded thyroid clonotypes above 0.001. Patients with ophthalmopathy were separated from those with stable hyperthyroidism by a 13 V-J model. Ophthalmopathy was predicted by the model a median of approximately 6.6 months ahead of onset.

As to this clonotype: Antigen: not known.

Based on clinical symptoms, serum thyroxine and TRAb, thyroid ultrasound and orbital computed tomography, diagnoses were reached. Regions amplified from RNA transcripts were the TCR beta CDR3 regions. The TCR CDR3 first-round RT-PCR relied on the HTBI primer set. MiXCR, run by TCRdb on the multiplex PCR reads, gives a single entry per CDR3 protein. The sample has over 650,000 distinct CDR3 sequences, 45% seen once. Losses at the gene ends were 4 bases for V and 3 bases for J; bases not matched to a gene: 8. Germline V gene lookup returns CDR1 PRHDT and CDR2 FYEKMQ (reference sequence). The CDR3 loop spans 16 amino acids.

The chain recombines TRBV13 with TRBJ2-7; 11 nucleotides align to TRBD2. The sequence came from an adult man with Graves' disease, either hyperthyroidism or ophthalmopathy (not recorded which). The sample comprised peripheral blood or thyroid tissue (not recorded which). This CDR3 is CASSSYTSGSGYEQYF. For the CDR3, the DNA is TGTGCCAGCAGCTCCTACACTAGCGGGAGTGGCTACGAGCAGTACTTC. Complete variable domain (other parts from reference TRBV13 and TRBJ2-7): AAGVIQSPRHLIKEKRETATLKCYPIPRHDTVYWYQQGPGQDPQFLISFYEKMQSDKGSIPDRFSAQQFSDYHSELNMSSLELGDSALYFCASSSYTSGSGYEQYFGPGTRLTVT.